This section outlines one TCR beta chain sequence together with its context. Its antigen is unknown. Clones were read by immunoSEQ multiplex PCR, and TCRdb kept only the in-frame ones, dropping some. The sample includes around 94,000 clones, about four fifths of them seen just once. The sample belongs to a study of T cell responses to AZD1222 COVID-19 vaccine. Study-level results: The span of vaccine-associated CD4 TCRs extended across spike, with dominance at 160-218 and 743-854.

CDR3 length equals 11 residues. Germline V gene lookup returns CDR1 MDHEN and CDR2 SYDVKM. V lost 10 bases and J 7 bases, leaving 13 bases between the germline ends. The sample here was peripheral blood, taken on day 0 of AZD1222 vaccination. The J gene is TRBJ1-1, the V gene TRBV28; a possible D gene is TRBD1 (6 bases). This receptor was identified in an adult in good health. CDR3 coding DNA: TGTGCCACCCAAAGGACAGTTGAAGCTTTCTTT. It translates to CATQRTVEAFF.